The rows below give T cell receptor beta chains drawn from one sample of a study of blood T cell repertoires in COVID-19. TCRdb's table, derived via immunoSEQ multiplex PCR, lists solely in-frame clones and lacks some. The sample lists about 160,000 clones, 60% to 85% seen once, with around 8.1% in the top ten. Source material: peripheral blood. Receptors were obtained from a woman aged 55-69 years with COVID-19, enrolled during active disease. The CDR3 runs from the conserved cysteine through the conserved F or W. Fields, in order: V gene, D gene, clone size, CDR3 protein. A D gene is named only where the DNA matches it firmly. Rows give clone size only sometimes, using once, few, many, or a class for an expanded clone.

TRBV18 | - | - | CASSTGTRGNTIYF
TRBV11-2 | TRBD2 | - | CASSLDMGTSGSEGDTQYF
TRBV5-1 | TRBD2 | - | CASSSLGGGRAADTQYF
TRBV7-2 | TRBD2 | - | CASSLVVLAGGINEQFF
TRBV11-3 | - | - | CASSLGTDEQYF
TRBV25-1 | - | - | CASSEYRQIRNEQFF
TRBV2 | - | - | CASRLGGALTDTQYF
TRBV6-1 | - | - | CASSEPSTGTEAFF
TRBV7-2 | TRBD1 | - | CASSGDRGSPLHF
TRBV19 | TRBD1 | - | CASRAYGQGASRDTEAFF
TRBV7-6 | TRBD2 | once | CASSLLAGNADTQYF
TRBV27 | - | - | CASSLFGGSSYNSPLHF
TRBV7-3 | - | - | CASSLSRGTEAFF
TRBV19 | - | once | CASTDMGREKLFF